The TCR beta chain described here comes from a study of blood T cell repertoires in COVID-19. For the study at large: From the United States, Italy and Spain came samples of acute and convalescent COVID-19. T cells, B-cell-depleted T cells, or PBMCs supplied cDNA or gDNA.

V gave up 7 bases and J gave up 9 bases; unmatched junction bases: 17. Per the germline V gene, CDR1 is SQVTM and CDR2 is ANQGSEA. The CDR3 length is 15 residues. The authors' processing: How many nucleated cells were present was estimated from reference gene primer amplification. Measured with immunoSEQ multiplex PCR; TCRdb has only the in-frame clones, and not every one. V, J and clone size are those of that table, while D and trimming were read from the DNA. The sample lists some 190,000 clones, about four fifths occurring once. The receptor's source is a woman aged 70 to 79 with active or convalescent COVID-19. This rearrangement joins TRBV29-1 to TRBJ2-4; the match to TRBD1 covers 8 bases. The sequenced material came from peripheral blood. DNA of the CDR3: TGCAGCGCCATACCCGGAGACAGGGGAATTCGCATTCAGTACTTC. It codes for CSAIPGDRGIRIQYF.